This T cell receptor beta chain was observed in a study of cytomegalovirus exposure and HLA in healthy donors. Overall study: As an earlier analysis found, 150 million to 200 million T cells yielded 117 million unique TCR beta sequences. Out of fewer than 500 genotyped donors, about 84% belonged to the Caucasian-associated ancestry cluster.

V dropped 5 bases and J dropped 4 bases, with 14 bases sitting between them. The CDR3 is made up of 14 amino acids. Germline values: CDR1 SEHNR, CDR2 FQNEAQ (reference sequence). Notes on the study in general: It was reported that the classifier diagnosed cytomegalovirus status with high specificity and sensitivity in both the original and validation cohorts. Certain sequence variants were highly shared and formed a cluster, and this cluster was likely a sequencing artifact.

Concerning this clone itself: The target antigen is unknown.

PCR amplification relied on 60 Vbeta primers (plus 13 Jbeta primers). Generated by immunoSEQ multiplex PCR, the TCRdb table keeps only in-frame clones and is missing some. The profile shows 210,000 or so clones, less than 80% of them singletons. The rearrangement links TRBV7-9 to TRBJ2-5, with D possibly matching TRBD2 (5 bases). What was sequenced was PBMCs. The TCR sequence derives from a girl aged 2 to 9 in good health and CMV-seronegative. Written as DNA, the CDR3 is TGTGCCAGCAGCCCGACGGGAAACATAGAGACCCAGTACTTC. Amino acids: CASSPTGNIETQYF.